The T cell receptor beta chain under discussion was sequenced for a study of T cells after yellow fever vaccination. Whole-study results and caveats: Reappearance after the booster was seen for most primary-vaccination clones, at roughly 96% CD4 and 70% to 90% CD8. Clonotype sharing between CD4 and CD8 compartments was small.

5'RACE template switching produced TCR cDNA carrying a universal primer site and UMIs. TCRdb called the 5' RACE reads again in MiXCR, with one record for every CDR3 protein. This table has more than 450,000 distinct CDR3 sequences, 21% appearing once. Trimming took off 3 bases at V and 2 bases at J, with 11 bases between the two ends. This CDR3 has 14 residues. CDR1 KGHSH and CDR2 LQKENI come from the germline V gene. This clonotype showed up just a few times. No antigen is known for it. Sequenced material: PBMCs, taken about 20 days after the first yellow fever vaccination. The receptor's source is a man between 18 and 29 years old who received the YFV17D yellow fever vaccine. This chain links TRBV18 with TRBJ2-7, with D possibly matching TRBD1 (6 bases). Here the CDR3 reads CASSPGDNTYEQYV. The DNA of the CDR3 is TGTGCCAGCTCACCGGGGGACAACACCTACGAGCAGTACGTC.